This T cell receptor beta chain was captured in a study of T cell responses to AZD1222 COVID-19 vaccine (dated by TCRdb to the early 2020s). Regarding the research as a whole: AZD1222 recipients whose second dose came at about 4 weeks and those whose second dose came at about 12 weeks were combined into one group, since spike-specific TCR depth and breadth did not differ between the two schedules. Trial participants were enrolled by age into 18-55, 56-69 and 70-plus year subgroups, with about 150, 27 and 61 TCR-sequenced participants respectively. A total of 230 to 250 trial participants underwent TCR sequencing, of whom approximately 200 had received two doses of AZD1222 and roughly 26 had received two doses of the MenACWY control vaccine. General study outcomes and caveats: After two AZD1222 doses, spike-specific TCR breadth and depth were significantly higher than at day 0 and than in MenACWY recipients. Because no samples from the day 14 peak response were available, repertoires could be characterized only after the peak T cell response. Nearly half of unique spike-specific TCRs reportedly recognized epitopes outside regions mutated in the B.1.351 and B.1.1.7 variants. The vaccine-associated CD4 TCRs covered the entire spike protein, and the dominant responses fell in regions 160-218 and 743-854. Participants were mostly white British and included more females than males, and it was suggested by the authors that clonal diversity may have been underestimated. The 56-69-year group was small, and its depth increase did not reach significance, likely because of low power. Only 5 to 7 AZD1222 recipients were SARS-CoV-2 seropositive at baseline, limiting conclusions about previously exposed vaccinees.

In regard to this clone: The antigen it binds to is not known. Nothing much larger sits one base from this clone, and base qualities are not available.

The CDR3 regions of human TCRbeta chains were analyzed by immunosequencing. The authors' pipeline ran thus. Repertoire TCRs were matched against a reference library of SARS-CoV-2-specific TCRs generated with the MIRA antigen-specificity platform. Breadth was defined as the fraction of unique TCRs that were SARS-CoV-2-associated. Depth was defined as the fraction of total T cells that were SARS-CoV-2-associated. Using the MIRA data, each spike-specific TCR was assigned both to the spike region to which the TCR was reactive and to a CD4 or CD8 class. Log10-transformed breadth and depth values were compared by one-way ANOVA with Sidak's multiple comparisons tests. The source is immuneACCESS, and TCRdb retained only in-frame sequences with V and J called. Part of the clones is not carried over; for the studies checked, unresolved V genes explain less than half of this, and the remainder is unexplained. The V and J calls and clone size were taken over from that table, and D and trimming were inferred from the DNA. The sample table records 150,000 to 180,000 clones; more than 75% of these occur just once. Approximately 17% of the sample lies in the top ten.

Reading the label with the study, this specimen's time point is: baseline before first vaccination. Vaccinee samples came from UK trials COV001 and COV002, including a single-blind randomized controlled phase 2/3 trial of AZD1222 (ChAdOx1 nCoV-19) in healthy adults. Trial participant PBMC samples were collected at day 0 and day 28 after the second dose for TCRbeta chain sequencing. From the cysteine up to the phenylalanine, the CDR3 has a length of 13 residues. The DNA shown is the 39-base CDR3, in frame from base 1. V gives up 1 base and J gives up 7 bases, and the segment between their germline ends measures 8 bases. The CDR1 and CDR2 encoded by the germline V gene (reference sequence) are PRHDT and FYEKMQ.

Recombination joined TRBV13 with TRBJ2-1; confidence is insufficient to name the D gene. The clonotype was recovered from an adult in good health. Here the sequenced sample was peripheral blood, taken on day 0 of AZD1222 vaccination. The DNA sequence is given as TGTGCCAGCAGCTTAGTTGGCAAGAATGAGCAGTTCTTC. It specifies CASSLVGKNEQFF.